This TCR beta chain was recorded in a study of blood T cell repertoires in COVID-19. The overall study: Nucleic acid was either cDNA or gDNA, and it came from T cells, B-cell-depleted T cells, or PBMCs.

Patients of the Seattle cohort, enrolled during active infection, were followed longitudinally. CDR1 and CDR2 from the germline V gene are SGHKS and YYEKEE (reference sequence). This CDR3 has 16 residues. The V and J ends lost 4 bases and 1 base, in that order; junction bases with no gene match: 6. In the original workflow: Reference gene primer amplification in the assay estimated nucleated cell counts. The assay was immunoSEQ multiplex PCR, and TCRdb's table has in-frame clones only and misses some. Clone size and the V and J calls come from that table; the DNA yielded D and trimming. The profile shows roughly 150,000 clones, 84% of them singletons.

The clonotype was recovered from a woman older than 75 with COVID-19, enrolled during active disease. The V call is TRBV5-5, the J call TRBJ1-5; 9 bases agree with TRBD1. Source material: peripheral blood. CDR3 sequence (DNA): TGTGCCAGCAGCATACAGGGGGCCTGGAGCAATCAGCCCCAGCATTTT. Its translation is CASSIQGAWSNQPQHF.